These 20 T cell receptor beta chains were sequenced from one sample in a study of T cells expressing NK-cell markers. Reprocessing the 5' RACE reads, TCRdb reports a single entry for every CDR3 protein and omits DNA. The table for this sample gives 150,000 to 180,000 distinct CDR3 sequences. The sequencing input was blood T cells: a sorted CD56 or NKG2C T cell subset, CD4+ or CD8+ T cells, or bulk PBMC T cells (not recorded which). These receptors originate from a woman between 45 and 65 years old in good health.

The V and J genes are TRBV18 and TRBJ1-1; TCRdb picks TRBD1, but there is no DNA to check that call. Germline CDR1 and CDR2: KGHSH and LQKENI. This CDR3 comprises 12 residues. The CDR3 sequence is CASSPADREAFF.

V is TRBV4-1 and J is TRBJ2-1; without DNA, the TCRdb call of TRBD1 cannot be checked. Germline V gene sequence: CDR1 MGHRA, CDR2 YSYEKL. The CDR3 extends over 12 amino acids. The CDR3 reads CASSPTGQEQFF.

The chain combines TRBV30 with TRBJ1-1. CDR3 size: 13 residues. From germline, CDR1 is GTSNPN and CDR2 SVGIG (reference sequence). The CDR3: CAWSVLVLAEAFF.

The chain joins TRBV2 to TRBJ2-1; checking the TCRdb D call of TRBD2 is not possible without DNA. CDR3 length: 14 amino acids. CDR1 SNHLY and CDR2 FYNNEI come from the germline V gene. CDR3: CASSVTSGGNEQFF.

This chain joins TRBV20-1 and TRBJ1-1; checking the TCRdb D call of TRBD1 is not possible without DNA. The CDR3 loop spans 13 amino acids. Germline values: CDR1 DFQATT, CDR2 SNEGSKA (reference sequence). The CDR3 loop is CSARNVGGTEAFF.

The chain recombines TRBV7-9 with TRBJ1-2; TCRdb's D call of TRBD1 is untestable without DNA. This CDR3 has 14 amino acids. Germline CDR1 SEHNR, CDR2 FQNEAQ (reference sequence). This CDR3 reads CASTMTGPIYGYTF.

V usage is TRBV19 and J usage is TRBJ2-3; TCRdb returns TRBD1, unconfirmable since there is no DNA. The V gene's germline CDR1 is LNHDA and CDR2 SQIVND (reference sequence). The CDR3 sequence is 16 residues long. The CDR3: CASNTFGRGSSDTQYF.

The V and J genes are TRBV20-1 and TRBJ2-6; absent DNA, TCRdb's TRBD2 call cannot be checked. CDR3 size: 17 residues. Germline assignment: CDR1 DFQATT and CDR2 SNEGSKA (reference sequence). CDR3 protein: CSARVLAGGTGANVLTF.

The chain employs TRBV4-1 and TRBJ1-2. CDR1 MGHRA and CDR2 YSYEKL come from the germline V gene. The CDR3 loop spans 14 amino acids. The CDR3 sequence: CASSQLDVAYGYTF.

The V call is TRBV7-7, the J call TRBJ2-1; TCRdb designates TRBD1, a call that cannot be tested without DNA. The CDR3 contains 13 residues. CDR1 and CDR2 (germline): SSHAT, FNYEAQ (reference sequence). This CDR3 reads CASSSGHEVEQFF.

CDR3 sequence: CATSRYQSAGSTDTQYF. The genes are TRBV15 and TRBJ2-3; no DNA is available, so the TRBD2 call from TCRdb remains unchecked. Germline lookup yields CDR1 LNHNV and CDR2 YYDKDF (reference sequence). The CDR3 extends over 17 amino acids. Filled out from reference TRBV15 and TRBJ2-3, the complete variable domain reads DAMVIQNPRYQVTQFGKPVTLSCSQTLNHNVMYWYQQKSSQAPKLLFHYYDKDFNNEADTPDNFQSRRPNTSFCFLDIRSPGLGDTAMYLCATSRYQSAGSTDTQYFGPGTRLTVL.

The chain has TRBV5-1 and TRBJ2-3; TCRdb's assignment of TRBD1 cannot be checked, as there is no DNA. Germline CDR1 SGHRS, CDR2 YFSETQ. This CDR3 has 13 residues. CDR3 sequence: CASSAVTGDTQYF.

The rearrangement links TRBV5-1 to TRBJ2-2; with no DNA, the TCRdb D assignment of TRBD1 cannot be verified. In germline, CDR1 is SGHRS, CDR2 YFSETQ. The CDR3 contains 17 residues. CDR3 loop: CASSSNPDRAATGELFF.

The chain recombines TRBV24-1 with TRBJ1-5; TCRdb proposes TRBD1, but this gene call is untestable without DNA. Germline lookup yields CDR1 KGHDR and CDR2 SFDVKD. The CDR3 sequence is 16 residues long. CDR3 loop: CATSDSWTGFGQPQHF.

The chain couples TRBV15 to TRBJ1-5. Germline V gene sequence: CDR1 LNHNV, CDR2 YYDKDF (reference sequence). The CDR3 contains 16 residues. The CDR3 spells CATSRARGQTNQPQHF.

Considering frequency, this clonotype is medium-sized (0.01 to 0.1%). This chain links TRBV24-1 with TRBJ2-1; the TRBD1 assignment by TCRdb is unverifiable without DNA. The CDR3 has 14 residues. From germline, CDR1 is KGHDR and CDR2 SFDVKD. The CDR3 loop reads CATSDPRGLVEQFF.

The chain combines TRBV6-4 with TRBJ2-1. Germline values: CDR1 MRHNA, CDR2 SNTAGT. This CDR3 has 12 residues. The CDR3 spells CASKGPYNEQFF.

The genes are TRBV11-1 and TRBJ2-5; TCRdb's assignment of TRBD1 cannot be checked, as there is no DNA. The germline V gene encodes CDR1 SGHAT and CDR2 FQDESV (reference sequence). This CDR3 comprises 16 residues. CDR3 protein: CASSLAVAGAQETQYF.

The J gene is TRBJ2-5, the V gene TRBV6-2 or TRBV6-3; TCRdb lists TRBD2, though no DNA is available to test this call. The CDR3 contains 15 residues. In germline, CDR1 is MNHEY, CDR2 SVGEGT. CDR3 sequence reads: CASSYSVSSVETQYF.

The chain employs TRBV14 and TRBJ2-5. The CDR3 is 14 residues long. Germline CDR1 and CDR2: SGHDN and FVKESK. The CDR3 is CASSQRRYQETQYF. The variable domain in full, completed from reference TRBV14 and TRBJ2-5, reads EAGVTQFPSHSVIEKGQTVTLRCDPISGHDNLYWYRRVMGKEIKFLLHFVKESKQDESGMPNNRFLAERTGGTYSTLKVQPAELEDSGVYFCASSQRRYQETQYFGPGTRLLVL.